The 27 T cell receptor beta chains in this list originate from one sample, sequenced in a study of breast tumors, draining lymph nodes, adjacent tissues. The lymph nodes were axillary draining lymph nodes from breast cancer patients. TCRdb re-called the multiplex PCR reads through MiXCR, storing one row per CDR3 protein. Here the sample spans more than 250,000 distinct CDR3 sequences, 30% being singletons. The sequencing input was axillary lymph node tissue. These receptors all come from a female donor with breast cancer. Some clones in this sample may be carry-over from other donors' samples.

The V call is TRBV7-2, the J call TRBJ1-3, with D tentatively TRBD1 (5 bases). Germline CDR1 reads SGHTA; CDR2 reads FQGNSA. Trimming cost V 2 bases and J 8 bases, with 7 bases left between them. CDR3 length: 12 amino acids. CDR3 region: CASSLRDHTIYF. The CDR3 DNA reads TGTGCCAGCAGCTTACGGGACCACACCATATATTTT.

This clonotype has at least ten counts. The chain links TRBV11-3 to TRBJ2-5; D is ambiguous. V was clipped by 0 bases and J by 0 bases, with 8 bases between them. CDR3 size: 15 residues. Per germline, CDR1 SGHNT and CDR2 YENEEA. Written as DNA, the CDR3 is TGTGCCAGCAGCTTAGATTTCCTAAACCAAGAGACCCAGTACTTC. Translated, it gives CASSLDFLNQETQYF.

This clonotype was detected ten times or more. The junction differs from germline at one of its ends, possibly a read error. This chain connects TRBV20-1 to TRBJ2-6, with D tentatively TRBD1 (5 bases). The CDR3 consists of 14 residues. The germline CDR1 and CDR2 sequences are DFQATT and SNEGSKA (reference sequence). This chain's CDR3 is CSARSQAGATVLTF. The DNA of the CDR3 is TGCAGTGCTAGATCCCAGGCTGGGGCCACCGTCCTGACTTTC.

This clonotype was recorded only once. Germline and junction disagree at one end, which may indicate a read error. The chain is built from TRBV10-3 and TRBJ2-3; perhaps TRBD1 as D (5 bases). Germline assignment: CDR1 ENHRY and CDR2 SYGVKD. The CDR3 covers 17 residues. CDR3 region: CATSESRASAITDTQYF. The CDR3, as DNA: TGTGCCACCAGTGAGTCCAGGGCCAGTGCTATCACGGATACGCAGTATTTT.

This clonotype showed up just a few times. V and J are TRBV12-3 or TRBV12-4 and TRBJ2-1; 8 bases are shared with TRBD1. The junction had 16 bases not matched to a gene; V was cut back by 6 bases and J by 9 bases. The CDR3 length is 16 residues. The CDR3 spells CASRKPGQGTFSEQFF. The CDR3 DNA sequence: TGTGCCAGCAGGAAGCCCGGACAGGGAACCTTCAGTGAGCAGTTCTTC.

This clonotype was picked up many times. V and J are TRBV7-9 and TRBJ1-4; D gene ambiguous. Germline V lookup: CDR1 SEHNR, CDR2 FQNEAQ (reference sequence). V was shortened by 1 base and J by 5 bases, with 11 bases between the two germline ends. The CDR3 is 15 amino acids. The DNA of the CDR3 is TGTGCCAGCAGCTTAGGGCAGGCGTCAAATGAAAAACTGTTTTTT. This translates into CASSLGQASNEKLFF. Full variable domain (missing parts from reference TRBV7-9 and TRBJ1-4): DTGVSQNPRHKITKRGQNVTFRCDPISEHNRLYWYRQTLGQGPEFLTYFQNEAQLEKSRLLSDRFSAERPKGSFSTLEIQRTEQGDSAMYLCASSLGQASNEKLFFGSGTQLSVL.

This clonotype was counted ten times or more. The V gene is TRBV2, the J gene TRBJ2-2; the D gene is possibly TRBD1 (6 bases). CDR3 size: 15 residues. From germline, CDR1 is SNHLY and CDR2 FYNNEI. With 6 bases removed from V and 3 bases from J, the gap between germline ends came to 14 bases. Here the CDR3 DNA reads TGTGCCAGCAGCGGACAGCGAAGAGACACCGGGGAGCTGTTTTTT. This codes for CASSGQRRDTGELFF. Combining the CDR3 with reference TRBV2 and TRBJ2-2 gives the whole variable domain EPEVTQTPSHQVTQMGQEVILRCVPISNHLYFYWYRQILGQKVEFLVSFYNNEISEKSEIFDDQFSVERPDGSNFTLKIRSTKLEDSAMYFCASSGQRRDTGELFFGEGSRLTVL.

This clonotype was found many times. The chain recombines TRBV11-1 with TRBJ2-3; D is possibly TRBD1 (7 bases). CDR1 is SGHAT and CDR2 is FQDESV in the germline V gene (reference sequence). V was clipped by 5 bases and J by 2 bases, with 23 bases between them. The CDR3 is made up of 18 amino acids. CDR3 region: CASSPGQGGSGFTDTQYF. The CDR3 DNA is TGTGCCAGCAGCCCCGGGCAGGGGGGTAGCGGATTCACAGATACGCAGTATTTT.

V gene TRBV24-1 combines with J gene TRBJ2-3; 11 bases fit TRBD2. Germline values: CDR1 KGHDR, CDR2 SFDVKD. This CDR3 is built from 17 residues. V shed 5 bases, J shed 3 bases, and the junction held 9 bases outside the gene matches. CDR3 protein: CATSGLRTSGSTDTQYF. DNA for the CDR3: TGTGCCACCAGTGGCCTCAGAACTAGCGGGAGTACAGATACGCAGTATTTT.

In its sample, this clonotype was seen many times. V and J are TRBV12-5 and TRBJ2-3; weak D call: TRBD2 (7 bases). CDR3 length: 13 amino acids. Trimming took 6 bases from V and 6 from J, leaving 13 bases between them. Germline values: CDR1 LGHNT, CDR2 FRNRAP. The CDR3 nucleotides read TGTGCTAGTGGAGGCAGGGGAGGGGATACGCAGTATTTT. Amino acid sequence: CASGGRGGDTQYF.

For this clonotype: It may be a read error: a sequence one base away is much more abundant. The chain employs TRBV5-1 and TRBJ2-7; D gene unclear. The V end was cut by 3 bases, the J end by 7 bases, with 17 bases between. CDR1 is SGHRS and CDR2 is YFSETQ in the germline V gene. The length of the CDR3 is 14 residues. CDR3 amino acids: CASSSASTIGEQYF. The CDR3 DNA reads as TGCGCCAGCAGCTCGGCTTCCACAATAGGGGAGCAGTACTTC.

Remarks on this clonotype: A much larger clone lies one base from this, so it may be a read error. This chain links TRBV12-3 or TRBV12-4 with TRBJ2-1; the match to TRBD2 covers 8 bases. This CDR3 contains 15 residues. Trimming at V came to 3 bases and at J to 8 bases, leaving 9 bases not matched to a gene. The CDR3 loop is CASSFAGGPRDEQFF. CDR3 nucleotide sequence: TGTGCCAGCAGTTTCGCGGGAGGTCCCCGCGATGAGCAGTTCTTC.

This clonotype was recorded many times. CDR3 DNA: TGTGCCAGCAGTTACGGGTCGGGTGAAAAACTGTTTTTT. Protein product: CASSYGSGEKLFF. The gene calls are TRBV6-6 and TRBJ1-4; D not resolved. The CDR3 consists of 13 residues. V lost 2 bases and J lost 7, with 8 bases in between. The germline V gene has CDR1 MNHNY and CDR2 SVGAGI (reference sequence).

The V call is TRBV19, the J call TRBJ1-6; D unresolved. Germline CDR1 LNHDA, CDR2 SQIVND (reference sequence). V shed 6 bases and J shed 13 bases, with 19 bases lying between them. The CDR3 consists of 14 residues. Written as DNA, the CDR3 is TGTGCCAGTAGGGTCGCAGTTCCTAATTTCCCCCTCCACTTT. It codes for CASRVAVPNFPLHF.

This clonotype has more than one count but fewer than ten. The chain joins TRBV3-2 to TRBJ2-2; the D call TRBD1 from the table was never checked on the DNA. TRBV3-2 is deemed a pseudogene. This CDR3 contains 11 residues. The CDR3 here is CASSPRPQLFF. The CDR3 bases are TGTGCCAGCAGCCCCCGGCCCCAGCTGTTTTTT.

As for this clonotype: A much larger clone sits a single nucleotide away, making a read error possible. The CDR3 sequence is CASSLLSSGSKTGTQYF. CDR3 DNA: TGTGCCAGCAGCTTGCTAAGTAGCGGGAGTAAGACAGGTACGCAGTATTTT. This sequence joins TRBV5-4 and TRBJ2-3; 9 bases map to TRBD2. The CDR3 is 17 residues long. From germline, CDR1 is SGHNT and CDR2 YYREEE (reference sequence).

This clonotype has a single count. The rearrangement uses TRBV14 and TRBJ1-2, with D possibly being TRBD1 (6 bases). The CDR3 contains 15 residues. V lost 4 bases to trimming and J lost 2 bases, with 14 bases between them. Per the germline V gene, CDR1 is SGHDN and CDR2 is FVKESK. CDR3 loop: CASSPSGQKNYGYTF. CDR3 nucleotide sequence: TGTGCCAGCAGCCCCAGTGGACAGAAGAACTATGGCTACACCTTC.

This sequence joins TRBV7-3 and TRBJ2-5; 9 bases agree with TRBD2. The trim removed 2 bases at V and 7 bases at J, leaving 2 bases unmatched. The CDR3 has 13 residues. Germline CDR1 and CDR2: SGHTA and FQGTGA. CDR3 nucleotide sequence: TGTGCCAGCAGCTTAGCGGGAGGGGTGACCCAGTACTTC. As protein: CASSLAGGVTQYF.

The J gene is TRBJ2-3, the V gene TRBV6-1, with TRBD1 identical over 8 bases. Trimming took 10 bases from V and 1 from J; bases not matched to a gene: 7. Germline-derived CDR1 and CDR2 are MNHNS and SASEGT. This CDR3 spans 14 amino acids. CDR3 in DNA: TGTGCCACCTTCAGGGGGCTCCGCACAGATACGCAGTATTTT. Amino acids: CATFRGLRTDTQYF.

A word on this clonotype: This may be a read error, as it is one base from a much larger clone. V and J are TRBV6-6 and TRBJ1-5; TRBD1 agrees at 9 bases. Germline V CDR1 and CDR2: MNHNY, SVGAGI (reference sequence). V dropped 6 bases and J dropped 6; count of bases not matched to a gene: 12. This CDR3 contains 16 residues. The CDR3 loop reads CASRPTGGAGGQPQHF. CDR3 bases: TGTGCCAGCAGACCAACAGGGGGCGCAGGGGGTCAGCCCCAGCATTTT.

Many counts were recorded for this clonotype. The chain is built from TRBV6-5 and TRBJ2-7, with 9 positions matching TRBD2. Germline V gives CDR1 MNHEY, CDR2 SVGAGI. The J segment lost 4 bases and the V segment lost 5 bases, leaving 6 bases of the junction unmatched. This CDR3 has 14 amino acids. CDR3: CASSRLAESYEQYF. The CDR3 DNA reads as TGTGCCAGCAGTAGACTAGCGGAATCATACGAGCAGTACTTC.

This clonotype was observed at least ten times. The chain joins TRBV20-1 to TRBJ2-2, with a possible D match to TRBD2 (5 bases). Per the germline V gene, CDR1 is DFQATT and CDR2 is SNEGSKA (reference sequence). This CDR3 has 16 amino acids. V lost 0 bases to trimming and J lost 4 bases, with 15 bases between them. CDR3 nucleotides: TGCAGTGCTAGAGATCCAAGAGGGAGTGGCACCGGGGAGCTGTTTTTT. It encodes CSARDPRGSGTGELFF.

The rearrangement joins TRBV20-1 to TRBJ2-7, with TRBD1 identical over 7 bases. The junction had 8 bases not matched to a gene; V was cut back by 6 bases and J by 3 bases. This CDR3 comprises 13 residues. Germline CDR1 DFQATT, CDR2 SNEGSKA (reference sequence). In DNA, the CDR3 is TGCAGTGCCAACCGGGACAGCAGCTACGAGCAGTACTTC. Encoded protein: CSANRDSSYEQYF.

The DNA of the CDR3 is TGCGCCAGCTCTACTAGCGGCCCCTCCTACAATGAGCAGTTCTTC. Amino acid sequence: CASSTSGPSYNEQFF. The rearrangement uses TRBV5-1 and TRBJ2-1; 8 positions agree with TRBD2. V dropped 7 bases and J dropped 0; count of bases not matched to a gene: 6. The CDR3 extends over 15 amino acids. Per the germline V gene, CDR1 is SGHRS and CDR2 is YFSETQ.

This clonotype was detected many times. CDR3 in amino acids: CASSHDRGRNEQFF. CDR3 DNA: TGTGCCAGCAGCCATGACAGGGGCCGAAATGAGCAGTTCTTC. The chain has TRBV5-4 and TRBJ2-1; 8 bases are shared with TRBD1. V lost 4 bases to trimming and J lost 7 bases; unmatched junction nucleotides: 7. There are 14 residues in the CDR3. The germline V gene encodes CDR1 SGHNT and CDR2 YYREEE (reference sequence).

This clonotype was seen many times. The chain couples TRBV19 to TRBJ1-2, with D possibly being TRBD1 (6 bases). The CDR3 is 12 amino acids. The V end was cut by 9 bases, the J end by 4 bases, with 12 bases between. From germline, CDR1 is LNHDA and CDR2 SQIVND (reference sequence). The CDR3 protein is CASGGQSYGYTF. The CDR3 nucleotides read TGTGCCAGCGGCGGACAGAGCTATGGCTACACCTTC.

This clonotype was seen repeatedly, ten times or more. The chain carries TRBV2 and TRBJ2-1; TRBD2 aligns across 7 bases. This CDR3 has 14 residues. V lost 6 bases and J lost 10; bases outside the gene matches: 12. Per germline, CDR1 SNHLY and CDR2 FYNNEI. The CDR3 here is CASRADYSGEEQFF. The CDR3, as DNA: TGTGCCAGCAGGGCAGACTACAGCGGGGAGGAGCAGTTCTTC.